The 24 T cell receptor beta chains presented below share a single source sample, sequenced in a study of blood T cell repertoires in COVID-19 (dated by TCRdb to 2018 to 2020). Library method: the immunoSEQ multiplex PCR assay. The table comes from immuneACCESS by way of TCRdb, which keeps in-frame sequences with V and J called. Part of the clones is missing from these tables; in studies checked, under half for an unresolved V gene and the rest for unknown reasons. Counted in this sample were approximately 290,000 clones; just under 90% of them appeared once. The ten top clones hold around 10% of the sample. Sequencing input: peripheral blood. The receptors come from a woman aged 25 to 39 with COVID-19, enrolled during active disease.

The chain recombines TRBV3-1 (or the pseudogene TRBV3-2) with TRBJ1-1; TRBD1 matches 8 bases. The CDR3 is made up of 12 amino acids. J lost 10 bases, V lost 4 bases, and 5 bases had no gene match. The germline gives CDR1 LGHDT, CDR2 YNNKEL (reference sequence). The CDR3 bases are TGTGCCAGCAGCCCGTATACAGGGGGAGCTTTCTTT. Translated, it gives CASSPYTGGAFF.

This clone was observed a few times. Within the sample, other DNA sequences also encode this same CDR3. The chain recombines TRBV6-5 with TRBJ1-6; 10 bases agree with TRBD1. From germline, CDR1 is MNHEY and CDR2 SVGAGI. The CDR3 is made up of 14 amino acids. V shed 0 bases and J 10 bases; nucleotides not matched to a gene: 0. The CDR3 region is CASSYSTGGSPLHF. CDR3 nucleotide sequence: TGTGCCAGCAGTTACTCGACAGGGGGCTCACCCCTCCACTTT.

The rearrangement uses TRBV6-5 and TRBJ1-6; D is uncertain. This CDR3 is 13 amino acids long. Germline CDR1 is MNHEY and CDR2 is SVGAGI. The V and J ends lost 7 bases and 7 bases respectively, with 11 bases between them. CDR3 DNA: TGTGCCAGCAAAGGGAGTGGGAATTCACCCCTCCACTTT. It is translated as CASKGSGNSPLHF.

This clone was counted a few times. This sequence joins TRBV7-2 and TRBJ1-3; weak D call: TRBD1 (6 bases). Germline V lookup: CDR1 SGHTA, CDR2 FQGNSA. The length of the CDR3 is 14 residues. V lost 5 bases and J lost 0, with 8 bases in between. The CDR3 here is CASSRTDSGNTIYF. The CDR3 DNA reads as TGTGCCAGCAGCCGGACAGACTCTGGAAACACCATATATTTT.

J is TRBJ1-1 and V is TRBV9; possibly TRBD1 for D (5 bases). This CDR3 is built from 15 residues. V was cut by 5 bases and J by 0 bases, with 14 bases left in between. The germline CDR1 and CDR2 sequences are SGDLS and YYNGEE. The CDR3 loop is CASRVGQGLNTEAFF. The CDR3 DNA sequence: TGTGCCAGCAGGGTTGGGCAGGGCTTGAACACTGAAGCTTTCTTT.

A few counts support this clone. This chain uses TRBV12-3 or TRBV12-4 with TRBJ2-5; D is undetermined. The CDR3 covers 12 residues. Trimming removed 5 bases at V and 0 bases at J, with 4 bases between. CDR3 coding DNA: TGTGCCAGCAGTCGGTACCAAGAGACCCAGTACTTC. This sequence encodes CASSRYQETQYF.

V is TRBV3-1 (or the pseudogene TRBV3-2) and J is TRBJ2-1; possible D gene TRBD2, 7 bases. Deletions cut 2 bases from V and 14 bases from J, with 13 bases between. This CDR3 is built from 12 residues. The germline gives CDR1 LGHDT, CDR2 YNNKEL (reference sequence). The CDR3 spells CASSQLRGGEFF. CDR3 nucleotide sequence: TGTGCCAGCAGCCAACTTAGGGGGGGTGAGTTCTTC.

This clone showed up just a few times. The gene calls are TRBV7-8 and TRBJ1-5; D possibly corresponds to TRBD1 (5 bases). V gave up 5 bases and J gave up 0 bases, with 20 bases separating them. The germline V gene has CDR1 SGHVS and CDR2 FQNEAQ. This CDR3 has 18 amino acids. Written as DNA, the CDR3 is TGTGCCAGCAGCCTCCGACAGCAGGTTTCCTATAGCAATCAGCCCCAGCATTTT. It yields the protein CASSLRQQVSYSNQPQHF.

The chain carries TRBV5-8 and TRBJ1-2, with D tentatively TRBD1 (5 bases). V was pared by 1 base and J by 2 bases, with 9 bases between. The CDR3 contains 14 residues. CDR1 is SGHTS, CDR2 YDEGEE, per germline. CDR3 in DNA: TGTGCCAGCAGCTTGTCTCGGGGGAACTATGGCTACACCTTC. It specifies CASSLSRGNYGYTF.

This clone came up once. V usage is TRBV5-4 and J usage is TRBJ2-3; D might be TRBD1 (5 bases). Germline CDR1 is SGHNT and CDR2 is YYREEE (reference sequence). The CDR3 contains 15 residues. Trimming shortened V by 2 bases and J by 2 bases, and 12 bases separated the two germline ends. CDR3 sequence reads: CASSLGESDTDTQYF. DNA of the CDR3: TGTGCCAGCAGCTTAGGGGAATCGGACACAGATACGCAGTATTTT. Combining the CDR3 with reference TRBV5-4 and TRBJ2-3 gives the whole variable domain ETGVTQSPTHLIKTRGQQVTLRCSSQSGHNTVSWYQQALGQGPQFIFQYYREEENGRGNFPPRFSGLQFPNYSSELNVNALELDDSALYLCASSLGESDTDTQYFGPGTRLTVL.

In DNA form, the CDR3 reads TGTGCCAGCAGTCCTTTGGGACAGCTTGTATATGGCTACACCTTC. The encoded protein is CASSPLGQLVYGYTF. The chain combines TRBV2 with TRBJ1-2; TRBD1 matches 7 bases. CDR1 SNHLY and CDR2 FYNNEI come from the germline V gene. The junction had 11 bases not matched to a gene; V was cut back by 5 bases and J by 5 bases. The CDR3 extends over 15 amino acids.

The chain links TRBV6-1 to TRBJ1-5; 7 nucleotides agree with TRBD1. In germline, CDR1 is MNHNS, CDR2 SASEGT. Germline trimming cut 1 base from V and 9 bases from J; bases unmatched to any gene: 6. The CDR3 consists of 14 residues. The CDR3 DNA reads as TGTGCCAGCAGTGAAGACAGGGGAGTTAGGCCCCAGCATTTT. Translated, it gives CASSEDRGVRPQHF.

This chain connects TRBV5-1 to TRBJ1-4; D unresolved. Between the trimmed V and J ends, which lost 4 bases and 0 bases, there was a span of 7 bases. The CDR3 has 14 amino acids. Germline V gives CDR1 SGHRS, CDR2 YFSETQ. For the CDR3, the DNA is TGCGCCAGCAGCCAGACTGCAACTAATGAAAAACTGTTTTTT. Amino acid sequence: CASSQTATNEKLFF.

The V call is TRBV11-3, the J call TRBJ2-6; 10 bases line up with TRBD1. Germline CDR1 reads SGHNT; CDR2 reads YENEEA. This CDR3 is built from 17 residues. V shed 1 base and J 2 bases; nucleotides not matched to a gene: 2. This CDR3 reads CASSLGDRGAGANVLTF. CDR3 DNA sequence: TGTGCCAGCAGCTTAGGGGACAGGGGCGCTGGGGCCAACGTCCTGACTTTC.

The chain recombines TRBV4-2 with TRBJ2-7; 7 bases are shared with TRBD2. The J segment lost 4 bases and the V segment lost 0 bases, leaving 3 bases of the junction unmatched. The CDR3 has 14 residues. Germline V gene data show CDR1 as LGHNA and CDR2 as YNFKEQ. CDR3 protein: CASSQEGLSYEQYF. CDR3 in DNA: TGTGCCAGCAGCCAAGAGGGACTATCTTACGAGCAGTACTTC.

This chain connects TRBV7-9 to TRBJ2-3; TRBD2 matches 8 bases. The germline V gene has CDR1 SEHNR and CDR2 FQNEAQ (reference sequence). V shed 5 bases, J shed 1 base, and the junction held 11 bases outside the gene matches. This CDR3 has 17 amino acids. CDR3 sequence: CASSGQKGSGGTDTQYF. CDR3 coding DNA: TGTGCCAGCAGCGGCCAAAAAGGTAGCGGGGGCACAGATACGCAGTATTTT.

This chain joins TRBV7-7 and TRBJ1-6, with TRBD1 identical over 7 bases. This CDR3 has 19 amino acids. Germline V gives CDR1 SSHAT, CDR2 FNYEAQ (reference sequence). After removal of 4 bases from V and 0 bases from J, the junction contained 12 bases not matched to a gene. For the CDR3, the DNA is TGTGCCAGCAGCTGGCAGGGGGGTTTTTCTCTCTCCTATAATTCACCCCTCCACTTT. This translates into CASSWQGGFSLSYNSPLHF.

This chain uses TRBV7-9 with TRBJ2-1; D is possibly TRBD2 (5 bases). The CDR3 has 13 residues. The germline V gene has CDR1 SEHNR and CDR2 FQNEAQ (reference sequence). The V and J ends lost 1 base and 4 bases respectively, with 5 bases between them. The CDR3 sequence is CASSLGTYNEQFF. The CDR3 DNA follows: TGTGCCAGCAGCTTAGGGACTTACAATGAGCAGTTCTTC.

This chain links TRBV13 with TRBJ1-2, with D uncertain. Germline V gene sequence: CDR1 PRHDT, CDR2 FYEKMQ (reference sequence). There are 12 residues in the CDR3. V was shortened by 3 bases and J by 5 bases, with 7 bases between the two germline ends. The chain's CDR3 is CASSFGRYGYTF. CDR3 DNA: TGTGCCAGCAGCTTCGGCAGGTATGGCTACACCTTC.

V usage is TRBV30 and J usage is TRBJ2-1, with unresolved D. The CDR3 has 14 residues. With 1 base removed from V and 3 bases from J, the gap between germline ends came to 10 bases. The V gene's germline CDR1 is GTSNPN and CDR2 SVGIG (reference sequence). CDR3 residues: CAWSANSIYNEQFF. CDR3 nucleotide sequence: TGTGCCTGGAGTGCCAACTCGATCTACAATGAGCAGTTCTTC. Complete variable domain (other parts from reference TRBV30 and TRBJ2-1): SQTIHQWPATLVQPVGSPLSLECTVEGTSNPNLYWYRQAAGRGLQLLFYSVGIGQISSEVPQNLSASRPQDRQFILSSKKLLLSDSGFYLCAWSANSIYNEQFFGPGTRLTVL.

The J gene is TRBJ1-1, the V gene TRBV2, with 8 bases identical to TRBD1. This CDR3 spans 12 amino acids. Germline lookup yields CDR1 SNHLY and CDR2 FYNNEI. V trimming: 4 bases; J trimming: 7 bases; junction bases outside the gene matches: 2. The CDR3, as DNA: TGTGCCAGCAGTGGGGGGACAGGTGAAGCTTTCTTT. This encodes CASSGGTGEAFF. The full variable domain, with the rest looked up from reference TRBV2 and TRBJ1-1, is EPEVTQTPSHQVTQMGQEVILRCVPISNHLYFYWYRQILGQKVEFLVSFYNNEISEKSEIFDDQFSVERPDGSNFTLKIRSTKLEDSAMYFCASSGGTGEAFFGQGTRLTVV.

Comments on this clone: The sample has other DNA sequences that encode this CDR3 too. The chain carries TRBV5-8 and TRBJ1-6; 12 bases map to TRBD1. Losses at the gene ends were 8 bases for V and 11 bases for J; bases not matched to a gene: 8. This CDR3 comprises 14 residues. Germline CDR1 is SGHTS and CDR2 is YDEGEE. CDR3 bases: TGTGCCAGTAGGCGGGACAGGGGGCTAGCACCCCTCCACTTT. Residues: CASRRDRGLAPLHF.

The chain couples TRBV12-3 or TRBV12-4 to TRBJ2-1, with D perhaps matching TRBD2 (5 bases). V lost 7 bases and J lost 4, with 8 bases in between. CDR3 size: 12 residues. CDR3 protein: CASNEGYNEQFF. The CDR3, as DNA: TGTGCCAGCAATGAGGGATACAATGAGCAGTTCTTC.

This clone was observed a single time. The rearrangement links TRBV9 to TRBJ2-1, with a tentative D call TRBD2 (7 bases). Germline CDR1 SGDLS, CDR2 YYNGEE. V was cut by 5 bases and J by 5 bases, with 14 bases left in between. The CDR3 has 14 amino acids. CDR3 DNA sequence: TGTGCCAGCAGAAGGGGGGGTCTCAACAATGAGCAGTTCTTC. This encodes CASRRGGLNNEQFF. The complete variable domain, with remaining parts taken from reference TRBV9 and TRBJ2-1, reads DSGVTQTPKHLITATGQRVTLRCSPRSGDLSVYWYQQSLDQGLQFLIQYYNGEERAKGNILERFSAQQFPDLHSELNLSSLELGDSALYFCASRRGGLNNEQFFGPGTRLTVL.